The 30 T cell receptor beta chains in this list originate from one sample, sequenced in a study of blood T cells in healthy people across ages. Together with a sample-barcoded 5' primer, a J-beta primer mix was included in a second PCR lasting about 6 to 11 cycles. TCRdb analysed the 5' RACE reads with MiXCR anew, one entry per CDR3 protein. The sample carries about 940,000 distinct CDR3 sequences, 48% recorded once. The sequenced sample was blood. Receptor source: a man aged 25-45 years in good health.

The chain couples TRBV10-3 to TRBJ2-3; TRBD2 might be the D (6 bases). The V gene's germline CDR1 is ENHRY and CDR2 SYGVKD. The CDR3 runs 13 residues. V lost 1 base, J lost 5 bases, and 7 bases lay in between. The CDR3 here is CAISEYGGDTQYF. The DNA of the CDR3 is TGTGCCATCAGTGAGTACGGGGGAGATACGCAGTATTTT.

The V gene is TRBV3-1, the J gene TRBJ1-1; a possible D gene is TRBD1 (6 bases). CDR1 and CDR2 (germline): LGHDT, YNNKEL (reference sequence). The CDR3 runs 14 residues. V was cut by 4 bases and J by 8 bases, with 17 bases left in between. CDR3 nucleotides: TGTGCCAGCAGCCGGGCAGGGGAGGCTCTCGAAGCTTTCTTT. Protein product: CASSRAGEALEAFF.

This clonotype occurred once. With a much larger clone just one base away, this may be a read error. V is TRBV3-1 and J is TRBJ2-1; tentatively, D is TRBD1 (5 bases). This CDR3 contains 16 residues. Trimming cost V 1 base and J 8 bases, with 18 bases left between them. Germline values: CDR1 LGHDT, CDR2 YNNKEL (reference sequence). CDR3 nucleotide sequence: TGTGCCAGCAGCCAAGGAATCGCGTCTAGGGGCGATGAGCAGTTCTTC. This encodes CASSQGIASRGDEQFF.

CDR3 coding DNA: TGTGCCAGCAGTTACCAGGGGGCTGAGCAGTACTTC. Translated: CASSYQGAEQYF. The chain is built from TRBV6-5 and TRBJ2-7; TRBD1 matches at 8 bases. J was trimmed by 7 bases and V by 2 bases; bases with no gene match: 1. Per the germline V gene, CDR1 is MNHEY and CDR2 is SVGAGI. This CDR3 has 12 residues.

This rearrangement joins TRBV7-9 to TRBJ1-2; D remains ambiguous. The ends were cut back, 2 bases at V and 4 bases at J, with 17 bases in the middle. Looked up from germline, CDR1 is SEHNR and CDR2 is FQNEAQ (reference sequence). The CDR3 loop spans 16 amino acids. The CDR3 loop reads CASSLNAQPNSYGYTF. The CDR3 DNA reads TGTGCCAGCAGCTTAAATGCACAGCCAAATAGCTATGGCTACACCTTC.

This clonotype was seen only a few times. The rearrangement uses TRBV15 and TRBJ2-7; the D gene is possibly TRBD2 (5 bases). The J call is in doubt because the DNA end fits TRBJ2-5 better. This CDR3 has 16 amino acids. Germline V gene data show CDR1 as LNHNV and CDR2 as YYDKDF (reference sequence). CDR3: CATSSQMWRFQETQYF. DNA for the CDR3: TGTGCCACCAGCAGCCAAATGTGGAGGTTTCAAGAGACCCAGTACTTC.

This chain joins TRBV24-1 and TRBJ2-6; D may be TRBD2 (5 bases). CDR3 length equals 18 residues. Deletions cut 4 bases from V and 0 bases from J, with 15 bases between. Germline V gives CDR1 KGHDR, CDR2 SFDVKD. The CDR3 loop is CATSDGNSGGSGANVLTF. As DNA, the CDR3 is TGTGCCACCAGTGACGGCAACTCAGGAGGCTCTGGGGCCAACGTCCTGACTTTC.

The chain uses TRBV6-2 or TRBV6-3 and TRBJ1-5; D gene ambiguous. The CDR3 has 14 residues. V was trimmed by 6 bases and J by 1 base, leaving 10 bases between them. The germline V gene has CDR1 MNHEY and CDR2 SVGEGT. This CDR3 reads CASRPDLSNQPQHF. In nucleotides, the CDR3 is TGTGCCAGCAGACCGGACCTGAGCAATCAGCCCCAGCATTTT.

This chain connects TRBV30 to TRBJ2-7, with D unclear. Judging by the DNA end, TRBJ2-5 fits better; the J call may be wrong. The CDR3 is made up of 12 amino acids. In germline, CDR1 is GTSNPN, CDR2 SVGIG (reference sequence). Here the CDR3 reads CAWRLHQETQYF. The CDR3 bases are TGTGCCTGGAGGTTGCACCAAGAGACCCAGTACTTC.

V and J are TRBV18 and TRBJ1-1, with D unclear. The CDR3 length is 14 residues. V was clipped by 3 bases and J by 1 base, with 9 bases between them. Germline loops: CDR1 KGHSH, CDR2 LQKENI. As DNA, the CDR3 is TGTGCCAGCTCACCTAAGGACCCGAACACTGAAGCTTTCTTT. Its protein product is CASSPKDPNTEAFF.

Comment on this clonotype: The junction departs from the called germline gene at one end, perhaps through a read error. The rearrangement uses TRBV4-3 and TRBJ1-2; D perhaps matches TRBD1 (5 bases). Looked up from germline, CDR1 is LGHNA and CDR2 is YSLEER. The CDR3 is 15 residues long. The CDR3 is CANSQVGRGNYGYTF. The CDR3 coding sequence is TGCGCCAACAGCCAAGTAGGGAGGGGAAACTATGGCTACACCTTC.

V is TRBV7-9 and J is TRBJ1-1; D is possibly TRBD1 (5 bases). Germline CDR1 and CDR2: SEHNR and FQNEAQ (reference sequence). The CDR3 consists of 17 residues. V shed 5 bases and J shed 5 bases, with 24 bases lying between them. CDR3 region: CASSPPGVGGGKTEAFF. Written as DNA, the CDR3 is TGTGCCAGCAGCCCCCCCGGGGTGGGGGGAGGAAAAACTGAAGCTTTCTTT.

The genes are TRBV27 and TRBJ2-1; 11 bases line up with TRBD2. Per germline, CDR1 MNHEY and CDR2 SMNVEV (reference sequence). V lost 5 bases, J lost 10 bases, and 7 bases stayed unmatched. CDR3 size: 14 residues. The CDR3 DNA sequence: TGTGCCAGCAGTCGAGGGGCTAGCGGGGGGGAGCAGTTCTTC. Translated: CASSRGASGGEQFF.

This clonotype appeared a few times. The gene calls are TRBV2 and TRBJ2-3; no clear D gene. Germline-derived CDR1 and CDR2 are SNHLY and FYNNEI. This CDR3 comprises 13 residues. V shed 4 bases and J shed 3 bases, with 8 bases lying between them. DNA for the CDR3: TGTGCCAGCAGTGTGTTGAGAACAGATACGCAGTATTTT. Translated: CASSVLRTDTQYF.

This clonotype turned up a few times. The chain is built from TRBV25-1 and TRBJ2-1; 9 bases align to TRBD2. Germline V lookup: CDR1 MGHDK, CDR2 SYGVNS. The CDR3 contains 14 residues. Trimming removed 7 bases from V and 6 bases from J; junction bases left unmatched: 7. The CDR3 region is CASTPSGGRNEQFF. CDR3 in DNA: TGTGCCAGCACCCCCAGCGGGGGGCGCAATGAGCAGTTCTTC.

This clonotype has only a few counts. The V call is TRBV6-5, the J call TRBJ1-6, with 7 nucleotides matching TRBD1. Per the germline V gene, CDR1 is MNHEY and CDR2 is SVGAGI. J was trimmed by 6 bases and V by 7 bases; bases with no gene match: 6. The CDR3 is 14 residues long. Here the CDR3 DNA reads TGTGCCAGCACCCGAAGGGACAGTAATTCACCCCTCCACTTT. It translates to CASTRRDSNSPLHF.

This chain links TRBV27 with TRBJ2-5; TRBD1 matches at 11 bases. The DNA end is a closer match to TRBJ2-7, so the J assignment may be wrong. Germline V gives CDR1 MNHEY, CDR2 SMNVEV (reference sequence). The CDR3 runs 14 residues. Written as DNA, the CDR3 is TGTGCCAGCAGGCCGGGACAGGGGGTTTACGAGCAGTACTTC. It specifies CASRPGQGVYEQYF.

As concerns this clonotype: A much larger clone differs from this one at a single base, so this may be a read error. CDR3 sequence: CASSADRNCGYTF. The CDR3, as DNA: TGTGCCAGCAGTGCGGACCGAAACTGTGGCTACACCTTC. The rearrangement links TRBV6-5 to TRBJ1-2; D remains ambiguous. From germline, CDR1 is MNHEY and CDR2 SVGAGI. The CDR3 runs to 13 residues.

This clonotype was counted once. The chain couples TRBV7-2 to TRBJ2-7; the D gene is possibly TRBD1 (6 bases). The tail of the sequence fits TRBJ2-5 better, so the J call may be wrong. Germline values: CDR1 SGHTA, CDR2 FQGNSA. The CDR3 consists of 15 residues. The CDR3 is CASSPARGREKTQYF. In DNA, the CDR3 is TGTGCCAGCAGCCCAGCCAGGGGCCGGGAAAAGACCCAGTACTTC.

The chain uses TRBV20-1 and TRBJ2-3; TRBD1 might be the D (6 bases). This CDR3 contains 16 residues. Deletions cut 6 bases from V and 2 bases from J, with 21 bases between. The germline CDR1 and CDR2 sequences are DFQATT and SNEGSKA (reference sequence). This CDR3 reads CSAPGRGKGNTDTQYF. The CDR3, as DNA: TGCAGTGCCCCGGGCAGGGGTAAAGGGAACACAGATACGCAGTATTTT.

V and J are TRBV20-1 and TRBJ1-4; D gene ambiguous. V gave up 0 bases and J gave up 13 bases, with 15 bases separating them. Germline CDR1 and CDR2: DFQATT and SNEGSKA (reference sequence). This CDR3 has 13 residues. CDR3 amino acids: CSARDPEGKRLFF. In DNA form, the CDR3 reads TGCAGTGCTAGAGATCCAGAGGGTAAGAGACTGTTTTTT.

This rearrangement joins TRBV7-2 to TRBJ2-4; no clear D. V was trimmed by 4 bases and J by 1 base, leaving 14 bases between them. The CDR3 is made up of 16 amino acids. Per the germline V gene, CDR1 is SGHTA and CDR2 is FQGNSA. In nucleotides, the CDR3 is TGTGCCAGCAGCTCTGTCGTTTTAGTTGCCAAAAACATTCAGTACTTC. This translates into CASSSVVLVAKNIQYF.

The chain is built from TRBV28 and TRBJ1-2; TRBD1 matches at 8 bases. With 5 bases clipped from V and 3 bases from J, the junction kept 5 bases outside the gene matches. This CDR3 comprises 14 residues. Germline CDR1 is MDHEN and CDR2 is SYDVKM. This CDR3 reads CASSTGQEYYGYTF. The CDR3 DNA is TGTGCCAGCAGTACGGGACAGGAGTACTATGGCTACACCTTC.

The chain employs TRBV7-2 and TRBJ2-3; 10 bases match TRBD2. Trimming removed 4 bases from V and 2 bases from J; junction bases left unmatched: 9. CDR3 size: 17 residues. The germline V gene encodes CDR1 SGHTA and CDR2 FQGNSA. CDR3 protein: CASSYEIAGGLTDTQYF. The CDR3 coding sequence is TGTGCCAGCAGCTACGAGATAGCGGGGGGCCTCACAGATACGCAGTATTTT.

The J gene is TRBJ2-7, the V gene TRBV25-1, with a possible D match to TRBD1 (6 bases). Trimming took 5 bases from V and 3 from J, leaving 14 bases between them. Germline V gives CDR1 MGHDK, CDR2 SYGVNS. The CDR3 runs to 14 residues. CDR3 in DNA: TGTGCCAGCAGTACAGGGAGTGGAGGCTACGAGCAGTACTTC. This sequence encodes CASSTGSGGYEQYF.

Here the CDR3 reads CASSYSGTGYSDTQYF. CDR3 nucleotide sequence: TGCGCCAGCAGCTACTCCGGGACAGGGTACTCAGATACGCAGTATTTT. V usage is TRBV5-1 and J usage is TRBJ2-3; 9 bases are a match to TRBD1. Germline V gene lookup returns CDR1 SGHRS and CDR2 YFSETQ. V shed 3 bases, J shed 4 bases, and the junction held 9 bases outside the gene matches. This CDR3 is 16 amino acids long.

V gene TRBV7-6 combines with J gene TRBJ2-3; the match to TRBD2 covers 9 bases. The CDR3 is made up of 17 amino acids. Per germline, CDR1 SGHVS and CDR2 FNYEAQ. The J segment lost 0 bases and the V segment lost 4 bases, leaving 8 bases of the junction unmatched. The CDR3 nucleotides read TGTGCCAGCAGCTCCCAAGCGGGGGGATTTAGCACAGATACGCAGTATTTT. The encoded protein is CASSSQAGGFSTDTQYF.

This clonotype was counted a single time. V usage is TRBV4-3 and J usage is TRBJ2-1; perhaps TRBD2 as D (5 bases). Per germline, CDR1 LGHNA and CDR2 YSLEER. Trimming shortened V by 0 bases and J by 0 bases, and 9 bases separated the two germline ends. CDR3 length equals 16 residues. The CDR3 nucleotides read TGCGCCAGCAGCCAAGACCGCGGGCCCTCCTACAATGAGCAGTTCTTC. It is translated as CASSQDRGPSYNEQFF.

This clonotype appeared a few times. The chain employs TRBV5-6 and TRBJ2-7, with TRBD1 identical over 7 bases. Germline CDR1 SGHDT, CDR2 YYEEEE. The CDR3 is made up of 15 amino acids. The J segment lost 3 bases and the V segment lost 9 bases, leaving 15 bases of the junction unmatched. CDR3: CATLGAGGDFYEQYF. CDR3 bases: TGTGCCACTCTTGGAGCAGGGGGTGATTTCTACGAGCAGTACTTC.

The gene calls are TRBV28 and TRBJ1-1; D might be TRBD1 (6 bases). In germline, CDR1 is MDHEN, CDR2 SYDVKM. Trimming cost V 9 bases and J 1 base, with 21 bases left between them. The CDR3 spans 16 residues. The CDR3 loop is CASRRSGAQGNTEAFF. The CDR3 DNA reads TGTGCCAGTAGGCGATCAGGGGCCCAGGGGAACACTGAAGCTTTCTTT.